This TCR beta chain was recovered during a study of radiotherapy plus CTLA-4 blockade in lung cancer. This clone was detected a few times. Clones were sequenced by immunoSEQ multiplex PCR, and TCRdb holds only the in-frame ones, with some missing. The table shows around 99,000 clones, with about 91% occurring only once. Per germline, CDR1 MNHEY and CDR2 SVGAGI. This CDR3 spans 13 amino acids. V lost 0 bases and J 7 bases, leaving 9 bases between the germline ends. This rearrangement joins TRBV6-5 to TRBJ1-2; D unclear. This receptor was taken from a human donor with non-small cell lung cancer that progressed on radiotherapy plus ipilimumab. The sequences come from peripheral blood, collected from a patient treated with radiotherapy plus ipilimumab. DNA for the CDR3: TGTGCCAGCAGTTACTCGGCAGGTATTGGCTACACCTTC. This gives the protein CASSYSAGIGYTF.